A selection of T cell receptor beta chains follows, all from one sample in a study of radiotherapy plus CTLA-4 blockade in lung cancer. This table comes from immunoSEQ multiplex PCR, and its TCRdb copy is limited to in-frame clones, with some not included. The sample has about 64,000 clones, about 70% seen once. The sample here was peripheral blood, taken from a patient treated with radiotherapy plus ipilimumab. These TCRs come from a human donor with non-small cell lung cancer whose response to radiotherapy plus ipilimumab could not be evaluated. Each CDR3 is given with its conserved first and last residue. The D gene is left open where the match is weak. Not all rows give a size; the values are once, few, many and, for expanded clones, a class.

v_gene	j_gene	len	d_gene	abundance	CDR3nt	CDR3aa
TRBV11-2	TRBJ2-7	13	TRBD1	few	TGTGCCAGCACCAGGACAGGGACCTACGAGCAGTACTTC	CASTRTGTYEQYF
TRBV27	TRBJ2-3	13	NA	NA	TGTGCCAGCAGTGCGGACTTCACAGATACGCAGTATTTT	CASSADFTDTQYF
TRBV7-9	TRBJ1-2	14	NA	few	TGTGCCAGCAGCCCTTCGACAGGCAACTATGGCTACACCTTC	CASSPSTGNYGYTF
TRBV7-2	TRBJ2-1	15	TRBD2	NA	TGTGCCAGCGCCCTTAGCGGGGGGGTTTACAATGAGCAGTTCTTC	CASALSGGVYNEQFF
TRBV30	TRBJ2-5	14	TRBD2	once	TGTGCCTGGAGTCACAATAGCGGGAGCGAGACCCAGTACTTC	CAWSHNSGSETQYF
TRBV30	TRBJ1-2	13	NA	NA	TGTGCCTGGACCCCCGACGGACTCTCTGGCTACACCTTC	CAWTPDGLSGYTF
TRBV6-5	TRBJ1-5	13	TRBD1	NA	TGTGCCAGCAGTTACTCGAGACAGGGCCCCCAGCATTTT	CASSYSRQGPQHF
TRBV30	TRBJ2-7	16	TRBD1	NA	TGTGCCTGGAGTGGGGAAGGACAGGCGACCTCCTACGAGCAGTACTTC	CAWSGEGQATSYEQYF
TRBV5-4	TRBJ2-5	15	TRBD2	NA	TGTGCCAGCGCCCCGGCGGCGGGAGTAGCAGAGACCCAGTACTTC	CASAPAAGVAETQYF
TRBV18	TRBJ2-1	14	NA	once	TGTGCCAGCTCAGTTACAGAGTACACTAATGAGCAGTTCTTC	CASSVTEYTNEQFF
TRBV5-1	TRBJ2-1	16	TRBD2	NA	TGCGCCAGCAGCTTGGCTCTAGCGGGGAGATACAATGAGCAGTTCTTC	CASSLALAGRYNEQFF
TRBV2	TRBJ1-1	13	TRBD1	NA	TGTGCCAGCGGGACAGACACTAACACTGAAGCTTTCTTT	CASGTDTNTEAFF
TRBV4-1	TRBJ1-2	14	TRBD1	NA	TGCGCCAGCAGCCAAACGGGACAGGTCAATGGCTACACCTTC	CASSQTGQVNGYTF
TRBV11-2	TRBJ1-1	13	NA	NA	TGTGCCAGCAGCTTAGGGGAGGGTACTGAAGCTTTCTTT	CASSLGEGTEAFF
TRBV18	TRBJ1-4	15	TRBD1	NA	TGTGCCAGCTCACCCGGGACAGAAGCTAATGAAAAACTGTTTTTT	CASSPGTEANEKLFF
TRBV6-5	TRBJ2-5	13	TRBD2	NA	TGTGCCATCAGCGGGGGGTTTATCGAGACCCAGTACTTC	CAISGGFIETQYF
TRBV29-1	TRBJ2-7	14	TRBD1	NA	TGCAGCGCTCGGGACAGGCCGCCGACTGACGAGCAGTACTTC	CSARDRPPTDEQYF
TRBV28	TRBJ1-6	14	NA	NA	TGTGCCAGCAGTTTAACGGGCAGAGGGTCACCCCTCCACTTT	CASSLTGRGSPLHF
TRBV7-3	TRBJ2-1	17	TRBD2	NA	TGTGCCAGCAGCGTACGTGAGGCGGGAGTATTACGCGATGAGCAGTTCTTC	CASSVREAGVLRDEQFF
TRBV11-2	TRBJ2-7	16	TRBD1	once	TGTGCCAGCAGCTATCAACAGGGGTATCCTCTATACGAGCAGTACTTC	CASSYQQGYPLYEQYF
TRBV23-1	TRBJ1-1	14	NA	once	TGCGCCAGCAGTCAATTGGGCAGCAGAACTGAAGCTTTCTTT	CASSQLGSRTEAFF
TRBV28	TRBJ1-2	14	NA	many	TGTGCCAGCAGTTCCTCCCCCACAAGGGGTGGCTACACCTTC	CASSSSPTRGGYTF
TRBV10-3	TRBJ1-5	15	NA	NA	TGTGCCATCAGCCGGGGGGAGGGAATCGACCAGCCCCAGCATTTT	CAISRGEGIDQPQHF
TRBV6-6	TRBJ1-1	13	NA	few	TGTGCCAGCAGTTACAACAGGAACACTGAAGCTTTCTTT	CASSYNRNTEAFF
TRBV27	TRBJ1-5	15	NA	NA	TGTGCCAGCAGTTTAGGGGCAGGATTCAATCAGCCCCAGCATTTT	CASSLGAGFNQPQHF
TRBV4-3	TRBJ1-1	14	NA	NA	TGCGCCAGCAGCCCTCAAGGCGGGTACACTGAAGCTTTCTTT	CASSPQGGYTEAFF
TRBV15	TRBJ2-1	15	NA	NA	TGTGCCACCAGCAGAGGAGGAGGGGTAAACAATGAGCAGTTCTTC	CATSRGGGVNNEQFF
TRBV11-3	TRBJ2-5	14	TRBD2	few	TGTGCCAGCAGCCCTAGCGGGAGGAGTGAGACCCAGTACTTC	CASSPSGRSETQYF
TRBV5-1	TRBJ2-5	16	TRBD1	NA	TGCGCCAGCAGCGCGGACAGGGGAGGAGGAGGTGAGACCCAGTACTTC	CASSADRGGGGETQYF
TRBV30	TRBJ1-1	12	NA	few	TGTGCCTGGAGTGGGCAGGGCACTGAAGCTTTCTTT	CAWSGQGTEAFF
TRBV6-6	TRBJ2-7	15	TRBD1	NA	TGTGCCAGCAGTTTCGGGACAGCAGTAAGCTACGAGCAGTACTTC	CASSFGTAVSYEQYF
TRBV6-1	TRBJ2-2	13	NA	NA	TGTGCCAGCATGTCATTGGGGCGAGGGGAGCTGTTTTTT	CASMSLGRGELFF
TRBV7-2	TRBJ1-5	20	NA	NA	TGTGCCAGCAGCTTAGCCTCCTGGAGGGACCCAAAGTTGACCTATCAGCCCCAGCATTTT	CASSLASWRDPKLTYQPQHF
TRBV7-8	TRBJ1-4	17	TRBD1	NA	TGTGCCAGCAGCCTCCGCGAGGGGGACAGGGCGGGGGAAAAACTGTTTTTT	CASSLREGDRAGEKLFF
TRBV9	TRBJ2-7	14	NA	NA	TGTGCCAGCAGTGGATCCGGGGACTCCTACGAGCAGTACTTC	CASSGSGDSYEQYF
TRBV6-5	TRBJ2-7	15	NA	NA	TGTGCCAGCAGTTACGGTGGGAGTCTCTCCTACGAGCAGTACTTC	CASSYGGSLSYEQYF
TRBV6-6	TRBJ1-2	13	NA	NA	TGTGCCAGCACCCCCTTTGCTAACTATGGCTACACCTTC	CASTPFANYGYTF
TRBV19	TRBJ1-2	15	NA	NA	TGTGCCAGTAGTATGGATGCTGGACAGCTGTATGGCTACACCTTC	CASSMDAGQLYGYTF